The T cell receptor beta chain described here comes from a study of T-cell memory formation after mild COVID-19. V dropped 7 bases and J dropped 2 bases, with 13 bases sitting between them. The CDR3 covers 14 residues. This clonotype was found a few times. TCR alpha and TCR beta cDNA libraries carrying sample barcodes and UMIs came from 5'RACE with constant-segment primers. TCRdb fed the 5' RACE reads into MiXCR, producing one record per CDR3 protein. The table has fewer than 250,000 distinct CDR3 sequences, approximately 10% seen once. Source material: PBMCs or a T cell subset sorted from them (not recorded which). The receptor was isolated from a man aged 18 to 30 who had mild COVID-19 (a few samples of this study predate the infection). Cell type and time point are not known. The chain is built from TRBV12-3 or TRBV12-4 and TRBJ2-3, with D possibly TRBD1 on 6 matching bases. The CDR3 DNA is TGTGCCAGCAAAACGGACAGCACCACAGATACGCAGTATTTT. Amino acids: CASKTDSTTDTQYF.